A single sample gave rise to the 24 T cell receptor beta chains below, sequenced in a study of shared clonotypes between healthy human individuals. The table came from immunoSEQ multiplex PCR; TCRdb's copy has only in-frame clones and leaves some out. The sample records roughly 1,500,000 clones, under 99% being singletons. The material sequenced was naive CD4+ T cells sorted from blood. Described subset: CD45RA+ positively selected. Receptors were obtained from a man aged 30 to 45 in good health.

For the CDR3, the DNA is TGTGCCACCCTCATCCAAAAGGTTGCTAGCGGGAGGTTGAATGAGCAGTTCTTC. As protein: CATLIQKVASGRLNEQFF. This chain uses TRBV19 with TRBJ2-1; 11 nucleotides align to TRBD2. The CDR3 is 18 amino acids. J lost 7 bases, V lost 10 bases, and 21 bases had no gene match. Germline lookup yields CDR1 LNHDA and CDR2 SQIVND (reference sequence).

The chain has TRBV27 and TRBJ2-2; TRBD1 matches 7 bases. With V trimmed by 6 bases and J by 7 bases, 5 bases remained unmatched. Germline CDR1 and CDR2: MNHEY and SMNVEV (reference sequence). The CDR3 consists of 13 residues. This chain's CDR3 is CASRRTGVGELFF. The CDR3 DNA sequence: TGTGCCAGCAGGCGAACAGGGGTCGGGGAGCTGTTTTTT.

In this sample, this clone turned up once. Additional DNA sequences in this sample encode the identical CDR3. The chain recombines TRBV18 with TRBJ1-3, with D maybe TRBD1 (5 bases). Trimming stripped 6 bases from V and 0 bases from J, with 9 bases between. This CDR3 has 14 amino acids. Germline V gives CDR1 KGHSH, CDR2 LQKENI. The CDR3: CASSTTGSGNTIYF. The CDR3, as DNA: TGTGCCAGCTCGACTACAGGCTCTGGAAACACCATATATTTT.

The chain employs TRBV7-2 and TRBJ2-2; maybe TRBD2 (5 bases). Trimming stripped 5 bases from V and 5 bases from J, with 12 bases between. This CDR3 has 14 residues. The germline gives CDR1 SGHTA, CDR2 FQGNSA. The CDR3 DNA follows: TGTGCCAGCAGCCGCGGACTCAGGACCGGGGAGCTGTTTTTT. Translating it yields CASSRGLRTGELFF.

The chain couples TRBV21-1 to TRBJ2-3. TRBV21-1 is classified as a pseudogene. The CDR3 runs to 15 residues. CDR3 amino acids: CASSKAKINTDTQYF. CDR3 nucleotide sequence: TGTGCCAGCAGCAAAGCGAAAATCAACACAGATACGCAGTATTTT.

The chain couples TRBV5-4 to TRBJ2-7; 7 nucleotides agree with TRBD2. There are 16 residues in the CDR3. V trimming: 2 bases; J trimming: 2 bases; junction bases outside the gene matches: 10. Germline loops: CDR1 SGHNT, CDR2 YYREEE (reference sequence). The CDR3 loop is CASSFGGGLTAYEQYF. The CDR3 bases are TGTGCCAGCAGCTTTGGGGGGGGACTAACCGCCTACGAGCAGTACTTC.

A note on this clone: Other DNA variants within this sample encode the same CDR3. CDR3 protein: CASSVGVGTDTQYF. CDR3 DNA sequence: TGTGCCAGCAGCGTAGGAGTGGGCACAGATACGCAGTATTTT. The V gene is TRBV9, the J gene TRBJ2-3, with D unresolved. Germline CDR1 SGDLS, CDR2 YYNGEE. The CDR3 loop spans 14 amino acids. V shed 0 bases and J shed 1 base, with 6 bases lying between them.

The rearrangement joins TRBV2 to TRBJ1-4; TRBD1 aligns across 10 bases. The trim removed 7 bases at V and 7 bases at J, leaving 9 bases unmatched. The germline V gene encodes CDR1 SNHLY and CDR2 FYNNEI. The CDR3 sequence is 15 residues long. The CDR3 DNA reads TGTGCCAGCACCGCCGGGACAGGGGAAGTTGAAAAACTGTTTTTT. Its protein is CASTAGTGEVEKLFF.

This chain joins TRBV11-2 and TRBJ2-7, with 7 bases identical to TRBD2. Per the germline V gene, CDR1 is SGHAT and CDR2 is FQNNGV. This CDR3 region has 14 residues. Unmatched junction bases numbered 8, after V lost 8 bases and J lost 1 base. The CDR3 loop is CASSRGEGSYEQYF. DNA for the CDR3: TGTGCCAGCTCCCGAGGGGAGGGATCCTACGAGCAGTACTTC.

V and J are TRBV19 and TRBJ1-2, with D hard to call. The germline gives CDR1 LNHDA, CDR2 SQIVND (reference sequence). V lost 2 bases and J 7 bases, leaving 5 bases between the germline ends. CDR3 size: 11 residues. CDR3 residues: CASSIRGGYTF. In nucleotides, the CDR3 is TGTGCCAGTAGTATACGGGGTGGCTACACCTTC. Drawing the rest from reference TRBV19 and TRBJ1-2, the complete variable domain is DGGITQSPKYLFRKEGQNVTLSCEQNLNHDAMYWYRQDPGQGLRLIYYSQIVNDFQKGDIAEGYSVSREKKESFPLTVTSAQKNPTAFYLCASSIRGGYTFGSGTRLTVV.

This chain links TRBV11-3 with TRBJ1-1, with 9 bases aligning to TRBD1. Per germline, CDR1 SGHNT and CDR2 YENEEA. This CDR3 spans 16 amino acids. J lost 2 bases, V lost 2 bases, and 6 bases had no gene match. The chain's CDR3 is CASSLTGGSRNTEAFF. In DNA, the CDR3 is TGTGCCAGCAGCTTAACAGGGGGCTCCCGTAACACTGAAGCTTTCTTT.

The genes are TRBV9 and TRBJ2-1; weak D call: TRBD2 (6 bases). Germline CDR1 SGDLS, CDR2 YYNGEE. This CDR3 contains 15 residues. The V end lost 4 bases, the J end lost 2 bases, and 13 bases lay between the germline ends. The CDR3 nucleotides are TGTGCCAGCAGCTTGGTAGCGGTTACCTACAATGAGCAGTTCTTC. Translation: CASSLVAVTYNEQFF.

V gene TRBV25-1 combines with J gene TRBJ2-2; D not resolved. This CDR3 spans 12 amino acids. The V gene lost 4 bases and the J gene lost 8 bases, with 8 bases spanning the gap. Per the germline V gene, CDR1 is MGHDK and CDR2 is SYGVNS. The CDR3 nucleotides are TGTGCCAGCAGTGGAGTTTGGGGGGAGCTGTTTTTT. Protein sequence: CASSGVWGELFF.

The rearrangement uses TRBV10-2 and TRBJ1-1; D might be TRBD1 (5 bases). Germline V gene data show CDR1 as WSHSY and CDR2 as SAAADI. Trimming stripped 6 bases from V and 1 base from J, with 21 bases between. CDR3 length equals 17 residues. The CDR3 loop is CASRNTDRILKNTEAFF. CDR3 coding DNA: TGCGCCAGCAGGAATACTGACAGAATCCTCAAGAACACTGAAGCTTTCTTT.

CDR3 loop: CASSPYGDSTYEQYF. CDR3 nucleotides: TGTGCCAGCAGTCCATATGGGGACTCAACTTACGAGCAGTACTTC. V gene TRBV6-1 combines with J gene TRBJ2-7, with D possibly matching TRBD2 (6 bases). V was clipped by 5 bases and J by 4 bases, with 18 bases between them. Germline CDR1 is MNHNS and CDR2 is SASEGT. This CDR3 is 15 amino acids long.

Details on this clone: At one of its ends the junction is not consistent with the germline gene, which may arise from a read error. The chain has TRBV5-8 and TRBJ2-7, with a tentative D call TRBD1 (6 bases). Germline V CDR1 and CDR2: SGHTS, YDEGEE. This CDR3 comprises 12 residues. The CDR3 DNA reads TGTGCCAGCAGCCCACGGACAGTTTTTCCCTCCTTC. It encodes CASSPRTVFPSF.

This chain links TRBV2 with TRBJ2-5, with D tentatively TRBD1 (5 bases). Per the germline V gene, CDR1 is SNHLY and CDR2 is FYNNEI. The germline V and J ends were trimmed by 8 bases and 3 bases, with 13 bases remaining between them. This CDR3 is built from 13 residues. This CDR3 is CASSFFREETQYF. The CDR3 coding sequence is TGTGCCAGCTCGTTCTTCAGGGAAGAGACCCAGTACTTC.

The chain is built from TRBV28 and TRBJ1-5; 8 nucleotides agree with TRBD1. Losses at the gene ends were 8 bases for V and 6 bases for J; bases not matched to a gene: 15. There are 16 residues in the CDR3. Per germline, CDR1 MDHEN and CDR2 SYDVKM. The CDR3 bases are TGTGCCAGCCGGAGAATCGACAGAGGGACAGGTCAGCCCCAGCATTTT. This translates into CASRRIDRGTGQPQHF.

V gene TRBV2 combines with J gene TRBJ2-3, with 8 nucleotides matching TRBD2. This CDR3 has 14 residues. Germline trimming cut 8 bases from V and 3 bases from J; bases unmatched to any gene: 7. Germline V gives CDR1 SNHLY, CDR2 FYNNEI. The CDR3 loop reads CASGGTGGTDTQYF. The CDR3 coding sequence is TGTGCCAGCGGCGGGACGGGGGGGACAGATACGCAGTATTTT.

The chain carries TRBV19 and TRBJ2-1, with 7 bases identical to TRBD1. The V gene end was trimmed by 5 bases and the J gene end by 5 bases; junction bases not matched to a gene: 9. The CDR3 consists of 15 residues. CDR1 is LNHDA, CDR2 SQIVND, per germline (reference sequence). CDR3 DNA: TGTGCCAGTAGTGTTACCGGGACAGCTAACAATGAGCAGTTCTTC. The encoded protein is CASSVTGTANNEQFF.

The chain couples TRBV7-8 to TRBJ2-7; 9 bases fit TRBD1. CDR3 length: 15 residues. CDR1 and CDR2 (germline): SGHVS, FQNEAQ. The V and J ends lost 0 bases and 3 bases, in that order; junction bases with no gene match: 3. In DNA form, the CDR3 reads TGTGCCAGCAGCTTAGCCGGGGACAGGGACTACGAGCAGTACTTC. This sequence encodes CASSLAGDRDYEQYF.

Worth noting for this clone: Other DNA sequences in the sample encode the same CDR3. CDR3 region: CASSLVAETQYF. The CDR3 bases are TGTGCCAGCAGCTTGGTTGCAGAGACCCAGTACTTC. V and J are TRBV5-4 and TRBJ2-5; D gene uncertain. Trimming left V 0 bases short and J 4 bases short, with 4 bases between. The CDR3 covers 12 residues. Germline V gene data show CDR1 as SGHNT and CDR2 as YYREEE (reference sequence).

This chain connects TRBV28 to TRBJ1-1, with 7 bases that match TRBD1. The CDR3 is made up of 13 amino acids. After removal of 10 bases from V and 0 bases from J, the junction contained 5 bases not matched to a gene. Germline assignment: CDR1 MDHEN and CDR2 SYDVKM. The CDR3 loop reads CAIKGAMNTEAFF. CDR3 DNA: TGTGCCATAAAGGGGGCAATGAACACTGAAGCTTTCTTT.

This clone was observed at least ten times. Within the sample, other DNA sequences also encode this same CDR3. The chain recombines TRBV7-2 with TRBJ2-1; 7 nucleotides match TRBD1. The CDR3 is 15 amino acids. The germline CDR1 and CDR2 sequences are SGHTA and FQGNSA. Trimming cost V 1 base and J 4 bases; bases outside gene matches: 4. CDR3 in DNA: TGTGCCAGCAGCTTAGGGACAGGACCTTACAATGAGCAGTTCTTC. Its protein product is CASSLGTGPYNEQFF.